A selection of T cell receptor beta chains follows, all from one sample in a study of graft-versus-host responses after intestinal transplantation. Using immunoSEQ multiplex PCR, the repertoire was profiled, and TCRdb retains in-frame clones only, with some absent. The sample lists 84,000 or so clones; about nine tenths were seen once. No cognate antigen is known for these TCRs. Sequencing used unstimulated CD8+ T cells sorted from spleen or lymph node cells, obtained before transplant. These receptors all come from a human donor who was the organ donor for an intestinal transplant. Both conserved end residues are part of each CDR3. A D gene is named only where the DNA matches it firmly. Only part of the rows carry a size: once, few, many, or a class if the clone is expanded.

J gene,clone size,D gene,V gene,CDR3 DNA,CDR3 protein
TRBJ2-7,-,-,TRBV7-9,TGTGCCAGCAGCTTAGAATGGGGATACGAGCAGTACTTC,CASSLEWGYEQYF
TRBJ1-2,once,-,TRBV6-1,TGTGCCAGCAGTGTTCGGGACGGTGAAGTAGCCTACTATGGCTACACCTTC,CASSVRDGEVAYYGYTF
TRBJ1-2,-,-,TRBV2,TGTGCCAGCAGTGAATTCTTCGGCGGCTACGGCTACACCTTC,CASSEFFGGYGYTF
TRBJ1-1,-,TRBD1,TRBV2,TGTGCCAGCAGTGGGACAGGGGCCGCAGAAGCTTTCTTT,CASSGTGAAEAFF
TRBJ2-3,-,TRBD2,TRBV11-2,TGTGCCAGCAGCCGCGGGACTAGCGACGCAGATACGCAGTATTTT,CASSRGTSDADTQYF
TRBJ2-7,-,TRBD2,TRBV28,TGTGCCAGCAGTCCAATGCGGGGGGAGGGCTCCTACGAGCAGTACTTC,CASSPMRGEGSYEQYF
TRBJ1-2,-,-,TRBV28,TGTGCCAGCATTTCTCTTCGGCTAGAAGAAGGGAATGGCTACACCTTC,CASISLRLEEGNGYTF
TRBJ2-7,-,TRBD2,TRBV6-4,TGTGCCAGCAGTTACTCTAGCGGGGGGGCCTACGAGCAGTACTTC,CASSYSSGGAYEQYF
TRBJ2-5,-,-,TRBV9,TGTGCCAGCAGCTCCCTGGGAGAGACCCAGTACTTC,CASSSLGETQYF
TRBJ2-7,-,TRBD1,TRBV7-4,TGTGCCAGCAGCTGGGACAGCTCCTACGAGCAGTACTTC,CASSWDSSYEQYF
TRBJ1-1,-,-,TRBV18,TGTGCCAGCCACTCCGGGGGGGGAACTGAAGCTTTCTTT,CASHSGGGTEAFF
TRBJ2-3,-,TRBD2,TRBV6-4,TGTGCCAGCTCGGGACTAGCGGGGAGCACAGATACGCAGTATTTT,CASSGLAGSTDTQYF
TRBJ2-7,-,-,TRBV20-1,TGCAGTGCTAGCTCGGCATTCGAGCAGTACTTC,CSASSAFEQYF
TRBJ2-7,-,TRBD1,TRBV5-1,TGCGCCAGCAGCCCCCAGGGGGTGGCCGAGCAGTACTTC,CASSPQGVAEQYF
TRBJ2-3,once,TRBD2,TRBV7-8,TGTGCCAGCAGTGGGACTAGCTTAGTGAGCACAGATACGCAGTATTTT,CASSGTSLVSTDTQYF
TRBJ2-2,-,TRBD1,TRBV6-4,TGTGCCAGCGGGACAGGGGATAACACCGGGGAGCTGTTTTTT,CASGTGDNTGELFF
TRBJ1-6,-,TRBD1,TRBV6-1,TGTGCCAGCAGTGTCCGGGACAGGGCAAATTCACCCCTCCACTTT,CASSVRDRANSPLHF
TRBJ1-2,-,TRBD1,TRBV5-6,TGTGCCAGCAGTTTAGACAGGGTAGATGGCTACACCTTC,CASSLDRVDGYTF
TRBJ1-5,-,-,TRBV5-6,TGTGCCAGCAGCCCCTGGACGAGGCCACAGCCCCAGCATTTT,CASSPWTRPQPQHF
TRBJ2-3,few,-,TRBV6-5,TGTGCCAGCAGTTACAGGGAGACAGATACGCAGTATTTT,CASSYRETDTQYF
TRBJ1-1,-,-,TRBV5-1,TGCGCCAGCAGCCTGGCACCGGGACAAAACACTGAAGCTTTCTTT,CASSLAPGQNTEAFF
TRBJ2-3,-,-,TRBV19,TGTGCCAGTACGAACAGGGAAGTCTCAGATACGCAGTATTTT,CASTNREVSDTQYF
TRBJ2-7,-,TRBD1,TRBV11-2,TGTGCCAGCAGTACCGGGACAGGTCACTACGAGCAGTACTTC,CASSTGTGHYEQYF
TRBJ1-2,-,TRBD1,TRBV29-1,TGCAGCACCAAAACAGGGGGAGCACGAAACTATGGCTACACCTTC,CSTKTGGARNYGYTF
TRBJ1-2,-,-,TRBV25-1,TGTGCCAGCAGTGAATATACAGGACAGCCTAACTATGGCTACACCTTC,CASSEYTGQPNYGYTF
TRBJ1-5,once,-,TRBV19,TGTGCCAGTAGTATAGAGGTGAGCAATCAGCCCCAGCATTTT,CASSIEVSNQPQHF
TRBJ1-1,-,-,TRBV2,TGTGCCAGCAGTGTTAAGGGGCCCGAAGCTTTCTTT,CASSVKGPEAFF
TRBJ2-1,few,-,TRBV28,TGTGCCAGCAGGATAACAGGTCTCAACAATGAGCAGTTCTTC,CASRITGLNNEQFF